The present T cell receptor beta chain was sequenced within a study of blood T cell repertoires in COVID-19. Study details: Acute and convalescent COVID-19 specimens originated in the United States, Italy and Spain. T cells, B-cell-depleted T cells, or PBMCs supplied cDNA or gDNA.

V gave up 1 base and J gave up 1 base, with 13 bases separating them. Germline loops: CDR1 MGHRA, CDR2 YSYEKL. The CDR3 runs 16 residues. Authors' analysis steps: Reference gene primer amplification gave nucleated cell count estimates. Measured with immunoSEQ multiplex PCR; TCRdb has only the in-frame clones, and not every one. That table is the source of V, J and clone size, and D and trimming were worked out from the DNA. The sample consists of under 250,000 clones, 65% to 85% of them appearing once. The clonotype comes from a man aged 45-60 years with active or convalescent COVID-19. J is TRBJ2-5 and V is TRBV4-1; a weak D match, TRBD2 (6 bases). Sequenced material: peripheral blood. The CDR3 reads CASSQVSGVPQETQYF. CDR3 DNA sequence: TGCGCCAGCAGCCAAGTATCGGGGGTCCCCCAAGAGACCCAGTACTTC.